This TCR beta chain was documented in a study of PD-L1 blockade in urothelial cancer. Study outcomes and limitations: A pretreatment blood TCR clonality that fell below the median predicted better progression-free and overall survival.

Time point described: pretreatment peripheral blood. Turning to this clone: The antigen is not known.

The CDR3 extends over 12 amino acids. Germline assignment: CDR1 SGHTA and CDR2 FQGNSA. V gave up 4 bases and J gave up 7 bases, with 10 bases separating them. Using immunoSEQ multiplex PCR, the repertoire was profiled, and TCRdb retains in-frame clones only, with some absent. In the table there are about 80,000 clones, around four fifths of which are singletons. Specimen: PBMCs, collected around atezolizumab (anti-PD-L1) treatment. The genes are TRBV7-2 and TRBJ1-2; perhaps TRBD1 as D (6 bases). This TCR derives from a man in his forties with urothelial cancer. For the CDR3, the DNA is TGTGCCAGCAGCTACCCCAGGGGTGGCTACACCTTC. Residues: CASSYPRGGYTF.